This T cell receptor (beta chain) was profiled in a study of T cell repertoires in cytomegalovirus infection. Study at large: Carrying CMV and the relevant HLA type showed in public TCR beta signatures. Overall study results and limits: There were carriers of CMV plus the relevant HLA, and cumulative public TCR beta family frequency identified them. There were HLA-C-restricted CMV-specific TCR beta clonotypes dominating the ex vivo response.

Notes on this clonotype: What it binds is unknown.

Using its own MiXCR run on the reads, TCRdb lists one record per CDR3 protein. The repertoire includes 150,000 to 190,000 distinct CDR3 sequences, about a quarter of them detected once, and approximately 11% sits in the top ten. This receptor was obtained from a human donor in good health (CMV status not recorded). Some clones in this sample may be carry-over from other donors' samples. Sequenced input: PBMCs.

Written as DNA, the CDR3 is TGTGCCAGCAGTTTCCTAGTGGTAGATACGCAGTATTTT. This encodes CASSFLVVDTQYF. The gene calls are TRBV12-3 or TRBV12-4 and TRBJ2-3; D is unresolved. Trimming shortened V by 3 bases and J by 5 bases, and 9 bases separated the two germline ends. CDR3 length equals 13 residues.